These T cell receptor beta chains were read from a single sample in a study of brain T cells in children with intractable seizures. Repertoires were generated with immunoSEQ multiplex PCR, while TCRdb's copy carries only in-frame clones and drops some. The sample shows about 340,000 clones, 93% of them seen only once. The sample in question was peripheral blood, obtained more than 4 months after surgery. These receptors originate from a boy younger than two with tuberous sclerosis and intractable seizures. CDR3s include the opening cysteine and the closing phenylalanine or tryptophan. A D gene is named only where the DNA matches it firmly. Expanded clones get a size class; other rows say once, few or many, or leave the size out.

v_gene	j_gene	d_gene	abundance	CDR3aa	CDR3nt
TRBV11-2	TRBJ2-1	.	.	CASRRGASSSYNEQFF	TGTGCCAGCAGGAGGGGGGCTTCAAGCTCCTACAATGAGCAGTTCTTC
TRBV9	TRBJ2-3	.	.	CASSVEAPTDTQYF	TGTGCCAGCAGCGTAGAAGCCCCCACAGATACGCAGTATTTT
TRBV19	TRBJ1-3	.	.	CASSRAWGSGNTIYF	TGTGCCAGTAGTAGAGCTTGGGGCTCTGGAAACACCATATATTTT
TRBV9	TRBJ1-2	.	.	CASSVGGDDYGYTF	TGTGCCAGCAGCGTGGGAGGAGACGACTATGGCTACACCTTC
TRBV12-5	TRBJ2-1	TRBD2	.	CASGFRSSGSYNEQFF	TGTGCTAGTGGTTTTCGTTCTAGCGGGAGTTACAATGAGCAGTTCTTC
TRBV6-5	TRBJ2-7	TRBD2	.	CASSLAGSYEQYF	TGTGCCAGCAGTTTAGCGGGGTCCTACGAGCAGTACTTC
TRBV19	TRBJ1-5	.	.	CASSRETAAVGNQPQHF	TGTGCCAGTAGTAGGGAGACAGCAGCGGTGGGCAATCAGCCCCAGCATTTT
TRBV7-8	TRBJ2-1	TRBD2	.	CASSTRTSGIGDEQFF	TGTGCCAGCAGCACTCGGACTAGCGGGATAGGCGATGAGCAGTTCTTC
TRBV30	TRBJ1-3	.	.	CAWSGSGNTIYF	TGTGCCTGGAGTGGTTCTGGAAACACCATATATTTT
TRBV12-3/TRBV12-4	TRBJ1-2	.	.	CASSPDETYGYTF	TGTGCCAGCAGCCCCGACGAGACCTATGGCTACACCTTC
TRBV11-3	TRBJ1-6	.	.	CASSLRGGYNSPLHF	TGTGCCAGCAGCTTAAGGGGGGGCTATAATTCACCCCTCCACTTT
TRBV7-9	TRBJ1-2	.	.	CASSSRAPRRYYGYTF	TGTGCCAGCAGCTCCCGGGCCCCCCGAAGATACTATGGCTACACCTTC
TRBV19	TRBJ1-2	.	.	CASNLLGKRLGYTF	TGTGCCAGTAATCTGCTTGGGAAACGATTAGGCTACACCTTC
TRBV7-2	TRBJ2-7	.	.	CASSFGGTYEQYF	TGTGCCAGCAGCTTTGGGGGAACCTACGAGCAGTACTTC
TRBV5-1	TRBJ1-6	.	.	CASSPTGLVNSPLHF	TGCGCCAGCAGTCCCACAGGGTTGGTGAATTCACCCCTCCACTTT
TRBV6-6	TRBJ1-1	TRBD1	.	CASSWGQGYTEAFF	TGTGCCAGCAGTTGGGGACAGGGCTACACTGAAGCTTTCTTT
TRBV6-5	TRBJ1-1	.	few	CASSYPGLGTEAFF	TGTGCCAGCAGTTACCCGGGTTTAGGGACTGAAGCTTTCTTT
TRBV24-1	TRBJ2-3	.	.	CATSSGGTDTQYF	TGTGCCACCAGTTCCGGGGGTACAGATACGCAGTATTTT